This T cell receptor (beta chain) stems from a study of regulatory T cells in long-lasting Graves disease. CDR3-region Arm-PCR and iRepertoire HTBI primers produced the TCR beta libraries. TCRdb recomputed calls from the multiplex PCR reads with MiXCR, one row per CDR3 protein. Of approximately 270,000 distinct CDR3 sequences detected, about 18% appear once; the ten largest clones hold about 15%. Findings and limits, study-wide: Persistent disease samples used TRBV28, TRBJ1-2 and TRBJ2-5 preferentially.

This clonotype turned up a few times. Its target is not known. A read error may explain this, as a much larger clone is one base away. From germline, CDR1 is MNHNS and CDR2 SASEGT. This CDR3 comprises 15 residues. As to time point: newly diagnosed GD, antithyroid drugs for less than 3 months. Extracted PBMC RNA gave rise to the TCR library. This sample was also put to use in a study of T cells in Graves' hyperthyroidism and ophthalmopathy.

This TCR was sampled from a woman in her 30s with Graves disease. The material was peripheral blood mononuclear cells (PBMCs), obtained at new diagnosis, from a patient treated with antithyroid drugs. This rearrangement joins TRBV6-1 to TRBJ2-1; 8 bases match TRBD2. CDR3 loop: CASGGSGDSCNEQFF. The CDR3 DNA is TGTGCCAGCGGGGGTAGCGGGGACTCCTGCAATGAGCAGTTCTTC.